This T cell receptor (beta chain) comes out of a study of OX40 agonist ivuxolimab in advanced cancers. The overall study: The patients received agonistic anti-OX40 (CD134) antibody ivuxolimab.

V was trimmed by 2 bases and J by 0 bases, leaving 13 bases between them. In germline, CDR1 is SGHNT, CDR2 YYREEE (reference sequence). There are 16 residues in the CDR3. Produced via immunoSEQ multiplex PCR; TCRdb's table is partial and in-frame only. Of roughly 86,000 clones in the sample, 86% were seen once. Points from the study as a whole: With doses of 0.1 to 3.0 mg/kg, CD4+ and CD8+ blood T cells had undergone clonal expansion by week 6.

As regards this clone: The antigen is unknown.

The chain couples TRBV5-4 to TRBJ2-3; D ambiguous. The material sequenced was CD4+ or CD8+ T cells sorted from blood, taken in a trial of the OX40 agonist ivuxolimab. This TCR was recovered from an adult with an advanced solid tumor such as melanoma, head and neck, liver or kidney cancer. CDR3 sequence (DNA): TGTGCCAGCAGCTTACGGCGTAGGTCTAGCACAGATACGCAGTATTTT. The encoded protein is CASSLRRRSSTDTQYF.